The clone carrying this T cell receptor beta chain was observed many times. In the study's own analysis: Amplification of reference gene primers provided the estimated nucleated cell counts. Sequencing used immunoSEQ multiplex PCR; TCRdb keeps in-frame clones, though not all of them. D and trimming come from the DNA, and the V and J calls and clone size come from that table. The sample has 150,000 to 200,000 clones; 80% to 85% are singletons. The sample comes from a study of blood T cell repertoires in COVID-19. Study-level background: Collection of acute and convalescent COVID-19 samples took place in the United States, Italy and Spain. In each case, the material was cDNA or gDNA derived from T cells, B-cell-depleted T cells, or PBMCs.

Trimming left V 2 bases short and J 3 bases short, with 10 bases between. In germline, CDR1 is MNHNY, CDR2 SVGAGI (reference sequence). This CDR3 has 14 amino acids. The sequenced sample was peripheral blood. V and J are TRBV6-6 and TRBJ1-2; tentative D call: TRBD1 (6 bases). The origin of this receptor is an elderly woman with active or convalescent COVID-19. The CDR3 here is CASSYPGTYYGYTF. The CDR3 DNA reads TGTGCCAGCAGTTACCCCGGGACATACTATGGCTACACCTTC.